Given below is one T cell receptor (beta chain) in context. The antigen is not known. Germline V lookup: CDR1 DFQATT, CDR2 SNEGSKA (reference sequence). The CDR3 has 16 amino acids. The sample originates from a study of T cells expressing NK-cell markers. Across the study: Sorted CD3+CD56+NKG2C+, CD3+CD56+NKG2C- and CD3+CD56-NKG2C+ T-cell subsets were beta-chain profiled. Study-wide findings and caveats: Dominant NKG2C+ clonotypes were found to form about 1.0-7.5% of CD8+ T cells in 5 or 6 donors. HCMV specificity of the expanded NKG2C+ T cell clones stayed unclear.

TCRdb reanalyzed the 5' RACE reads and collapses them to one entry per CDR3 protein, without DNA. In total, the table holds 350,000 to 400,000 distinct CDR3 sequences. Material for sequencing was blood T cells: a sorted CD56 or NKG2C T cell subset, CD4+ or CD8+ T cells, or bulk PBMC T cells (not recorded which). The receptor was derived from a woman aged 45-65 years in good health. This chain connects TRBV20-1 to TRBJ2-2; TCRdb's D gene call, TRBD2, goes unchecked for lack of DNA. The chain's CDR3 is CSARDGGAGNTGELFF.